This TCR beta chain comes out of a study of cytomegalovirus exposure and HLA in healthy donors. Looking at the study overall: Some 80 million unique TCR sequences came from HLA-typed donors in an early release. General study findings and limits: Within an earlier analysis, most TCR beta V segments proved productive either about 90% or about 30% of the time. The listing of roughly 160 TCR beta chains classed them as cytomegalovirus-associated.

The CDR3 is 16 amino acids. The V segment lost 7 bases and the J segment 5 bases; nucleotides outside the gene matches: 12. Germline V gives CDR1 SEHNR, CDR2 FQNEAQ (reference sequence). Both 60 Vbeta primers and 13 Jbeta primers went into the PCR. Clones were read by immunoSEQ multiplex PCR, and TCRdb kept only the in-frame ones, dropping some. The table lists around 210,000 clones, roughly 73% of them singletons, with less than 0.6% in the top ten. In the case of this clone: Its target is unknown.

Sequencing was done on a sample of PBMCs. This chain uses TRBV7-9 with TRBJ2-2, with 8 nucleotides matching TRBD1. The source of this sequence is a boy aged 5-17 years in good health and CMV-seronegative. The CDR3 loop is CASTPSGNRGTGELFF. The CDR3 DNA follows: TGTGCCAGCACCCCATCCGGAAACAGGGGGACCGGGGAGCTGTTTTTT.